This passage covers 5 T cell receptor beta chains from one sample sequenced in a study of patients and donors after allogeneic stem cell transplantation. TCRdb processed the RT-PCR reads anew with MiXCR; each CDR3 protein has one entry. Of 900,000 to 1,000,000 distinct CDR3 sequences in the sample, over 15% are singletons; the top ten hold 5% to 6.5%. Sequenced sample: blood, either unsorted or a sorted T cell fraction (not recorded which). The receptors derive from a human donor who was either an allogeneic HSCT recipient or a stem cell or donor lymphocyte infusion donor (not recorded which). It is not recorded whose cells these are; they may come from a transplant donor.

The chain employs TRBV28 and TRBJ1-5, with no clear D. The germline V gene has CDR1 MDHEN and CDR2 SYDVKM. Trimming pared 7 bases from V and 6 bases from J, leaving 13 bases between. The CDR3 runs to 13 residues. The chain's CDR3 is CASTREGAQPQHF. CDR3 bases: TGTGCCAGCACCCGAGAGGGAGCTCAGCCCCAGCATTTT.

This clonotype showed up many times. The chain recombines TRBV12-3 or TRBV12-4 with TRBJ1-1, with TRBD1 matching over 9 bases. J gave up 5 bases and V 5 bases, and 6 bases lay outside the gene matches. CDR3 size: 14 residues. CDR3 in DNA: TGTGCCAGCAGTCCACAGGGGGCTGAGACTGAAGCTTTCTTT. Encoded protein: CASSPQGAETEAFF.

This clonotype appeared a few times. J is TRBJ2-1 and V is TRBV7-8, with 11 bases aligning to TRBD2. In germline, CDR1 is SGHVS, CDR2 FQNEAQ. J was trimmed by 8 bases and V by 1 base; bases with no gene match: 10. The CDR3 sequence is 17 residues long. The CDR3 nucleotides are TGTGCCAGCAGCTTAGTGCCTAGCGGGAGGTCGCGGGATGAGCAGTTCTTC. This translates into CASSLVPSGRSRDEQFF.

This clonotype was found a few times. The rearrangement links TRBV28 to TRBJ1-4; 9 nucleotides align to TRBD1. CDR1 and CDR2 from the germline V gene are MDHEN and SYDVKM. This CDR3 is 15 amino acids long. The V segment lost 5 bases and the J segment 4 bases; nucleotides outside the gene matches: 5. CDR3 residues: CASSLPGQGNEKLFF. The CDR3 nucleotides are TGTGCCAGCAGTCTGCCGGGACAGGGTAATGAAAAACTGTTTTTT. The variable domain in full, completed from reference TRBV28 and TRBJ1-4, reads DVKVTQSSRYLVKRTGEKVFLECVQDMDHENMFWYRQDPGLGLRLIYFSYDVKMKEKGDIPEGYSVSREKKERFSLILESASTNQTSMYLCASSLPGQGNEKLFFGSGTQLSVL.

This clonotype occurred many times. The chain uses TRBV12-3 or TRBV12-4 and TRBJ2-5; a possible D gene is TRBD1 (6 bases). V lost 4 bases, J lost 3 bases, and 6 bases lay in between. The CDR3 length is 12 residues. The CDR3 DNA reads TGTGCCAGCAGTTACAGGGAAGAGACCCAGTACTTC. It translates to CASSYREETQYF.